This TCR beta chain is drawn from a study of blood T cell repertoires in COVID-19. Background on the study: Samples of COVID-19 (acute and convalescent) were obtained from the United States, Italy and Spain.

In the authors' methods: Using reference gene primer amplification, nucleated cell counts were estimated. Data came from immunoSEQ multiplex PCR; TCRdb stores just in-frame clones and leaves some out. Clone size and the V and J calls come from that table; the DNA yielded D and trimming. Of roughly 230,000 clones listed, about nine tenths are singletons. Seattle cases were enrolled at active infection and followed longitudinally. This clone was seen a few times. Germline V gene sequence: CDR1 SGHTA, CDR2 FQGTGA. The CDR3 length is 12 residues. The V end lost 8 bases, the J end lost 2 bases, and 10 bases lay between the germline ends.

The sample comprised peripheral blood. The receptor comes from a man younger than 45 with COVID-19, enrolled during active disease. This rearrangement joins TRBV7-3 to TRBJ2-7; D possibly corresponds to TRBD2 (5 bases). The CDR3 nucleotides read TGTGCCAGCTCAAGCGGAGCCTACGAGCAGTACTTC. This gives the protein CASSSGAYEQYF.